This T cell receptor (beta chain) derives from a study of shared T cell receptors in the human thymus. CDR3 length equals 14 residues. Per germline, CDR1 GTSNPN and CDR2 SVGIG (reference sequence). V was trimmed by 5 bases and J by 3 bases, leaving 14 bases between them. Measured with immunoSEQ multiplex PCR; TCRdb has only the in-frame clones, and not every one. The sample has hundreds of thousands of clones; roughly 94% are singletons. This rearrangement joins TRBV30 to TRBJ2-1, with D possibly being TRBD1 (6 bases). The sequence came from a human donor. Sequenced input: thymocytes. CDR3 coding DNA: TGTGCCTGGGCCGACAGGTTACTCTACAATGAGCAGTTCTTC. This translates into CAWADRLLYNEQFF.